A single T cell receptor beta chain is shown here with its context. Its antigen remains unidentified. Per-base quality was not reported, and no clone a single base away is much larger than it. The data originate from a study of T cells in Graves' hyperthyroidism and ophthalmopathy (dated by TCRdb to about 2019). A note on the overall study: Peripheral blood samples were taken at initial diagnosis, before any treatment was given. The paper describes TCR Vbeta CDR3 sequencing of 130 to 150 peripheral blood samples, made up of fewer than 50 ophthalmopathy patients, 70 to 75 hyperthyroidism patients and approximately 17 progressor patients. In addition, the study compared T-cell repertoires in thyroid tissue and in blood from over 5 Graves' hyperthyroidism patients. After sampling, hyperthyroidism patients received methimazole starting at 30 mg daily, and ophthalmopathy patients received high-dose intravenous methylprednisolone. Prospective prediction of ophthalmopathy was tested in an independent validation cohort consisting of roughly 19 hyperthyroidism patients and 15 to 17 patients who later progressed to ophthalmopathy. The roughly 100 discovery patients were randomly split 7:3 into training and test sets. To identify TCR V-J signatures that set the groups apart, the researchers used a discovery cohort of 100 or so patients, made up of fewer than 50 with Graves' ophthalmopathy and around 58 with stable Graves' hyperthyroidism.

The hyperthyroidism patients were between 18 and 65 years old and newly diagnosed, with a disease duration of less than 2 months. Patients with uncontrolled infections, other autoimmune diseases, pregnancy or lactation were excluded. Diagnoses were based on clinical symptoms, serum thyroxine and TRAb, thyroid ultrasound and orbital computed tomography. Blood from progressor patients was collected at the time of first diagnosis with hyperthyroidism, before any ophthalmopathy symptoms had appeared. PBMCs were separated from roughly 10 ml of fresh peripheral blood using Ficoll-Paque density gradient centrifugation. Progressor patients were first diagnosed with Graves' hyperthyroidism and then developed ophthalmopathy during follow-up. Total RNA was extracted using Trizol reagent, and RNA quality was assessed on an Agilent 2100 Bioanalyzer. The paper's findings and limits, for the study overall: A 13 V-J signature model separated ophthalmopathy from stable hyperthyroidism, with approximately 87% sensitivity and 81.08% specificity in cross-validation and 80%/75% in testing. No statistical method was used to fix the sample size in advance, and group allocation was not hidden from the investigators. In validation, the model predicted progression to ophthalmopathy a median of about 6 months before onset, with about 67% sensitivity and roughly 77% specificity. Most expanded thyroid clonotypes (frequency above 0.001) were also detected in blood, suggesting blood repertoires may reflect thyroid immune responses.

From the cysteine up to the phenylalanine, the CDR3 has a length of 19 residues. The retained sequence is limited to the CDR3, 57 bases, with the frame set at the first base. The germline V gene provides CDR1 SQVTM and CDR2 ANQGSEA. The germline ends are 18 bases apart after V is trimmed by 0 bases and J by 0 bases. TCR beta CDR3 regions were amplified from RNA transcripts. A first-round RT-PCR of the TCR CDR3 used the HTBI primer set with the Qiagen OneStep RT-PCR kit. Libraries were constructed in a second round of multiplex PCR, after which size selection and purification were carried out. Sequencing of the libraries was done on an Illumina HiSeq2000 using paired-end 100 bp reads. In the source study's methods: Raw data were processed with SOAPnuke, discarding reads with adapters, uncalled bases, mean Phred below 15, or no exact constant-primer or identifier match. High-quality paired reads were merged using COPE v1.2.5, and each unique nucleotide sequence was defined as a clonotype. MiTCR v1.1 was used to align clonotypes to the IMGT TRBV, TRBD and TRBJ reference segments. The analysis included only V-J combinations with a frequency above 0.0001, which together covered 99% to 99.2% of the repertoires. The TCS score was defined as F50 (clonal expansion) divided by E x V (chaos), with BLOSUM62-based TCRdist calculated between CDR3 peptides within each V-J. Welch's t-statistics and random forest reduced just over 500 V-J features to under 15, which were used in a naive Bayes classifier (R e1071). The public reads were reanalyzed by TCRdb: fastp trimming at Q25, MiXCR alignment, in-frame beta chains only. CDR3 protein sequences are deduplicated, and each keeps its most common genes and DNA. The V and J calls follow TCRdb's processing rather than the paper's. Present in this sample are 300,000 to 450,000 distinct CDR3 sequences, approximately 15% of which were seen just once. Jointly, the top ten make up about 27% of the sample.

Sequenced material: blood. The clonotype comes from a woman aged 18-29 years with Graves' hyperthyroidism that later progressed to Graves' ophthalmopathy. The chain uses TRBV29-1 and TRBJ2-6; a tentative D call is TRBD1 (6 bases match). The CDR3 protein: CSVEDLRRGDYSGANVLTF. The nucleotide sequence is TGCAGCGTTGAAGATCTTCGCAGGGGAGACTACTCTGGGGCCAACGTCCTGACTTTC.